A single sample gave rise to the 24 T cell receptor beta chains below, sequenced in a study of blood T cell repertoires in COVID-19 (dated by TCRdb to between 2020 and 2021). Libraries were made using the immunoSEQ multiplex PCR assay. The source is immuneACCESS, and TCRdb retained only in-frame sequences with V and J called. Part of the clones is not carried over; for the studies checked, unresolved V genes explain less than half of this, and the remainder is unexplained. The sample includes about 330,000 clones, with about 87% observed a single time. 5.3% of the sample is held by the ten biggest clonotypes. The sequenced sample was PBMCs or T cells enriched from blood (not recorded which). These receptors were obtained from a woman aged 25 to 39 who had recovered from COVID-19.

In DNA form, the CDR3 reads TGTGCCAGCAGCTCCGGGACAGCTCTCTATGGCTACACCTTC. As protein: CASSSGTALYGYTF. The chain recombines TRBV7-9 with TRBJ1-2; 7 nucleotides align to TRBD1. The trim removed 4 bases at V and 4 bases at J, leaving 6 bases unmatched. The CDR3 is 14 amino acids. Germline V gene data show CDR1 as SEHNR and CDR2 as FQNEAQ (reference sequence). Full variable domain (remainder filled in from reference TRBV7-9 and TRBJ1-2): DTGVSQNPRHKITKRGQNVTFRCDPISEHNRLYWYRQTLGQGPEFLTYFQNEAQLEKSRLLSDRFSAERPKGSFSTLEIQRTEQGDSAMYLCASSSGTALYGYTFGSGTRLTVV.

This rearrangement joins TRBV18 to TRBJ2-4; possible D gene TRBD1, 5 bases. V lost 5 bases to trimming and J lost 5 bases, with 10 bases between them. CDR3 length: 13 amino acids. Germline-derived CDR1 and CDR2 are KGHSH and LQKENI. Here the CDR3 reads CASSMDNENIQYF. CDR3 in DNA: TGTGCCAGCTCAATGGACAATGAAAACATTCAGTACTTC.

The V gene is TRBV19, the J gene TRBJ2-7, with D maybe TRBD1 (6 bases). Between the trimmed V and J ends, which lost 1 base and 3 bases, there was a span of 10 bases. Germline loops: CDR1 LNHDA, CDR2 SQIVND (reference sequence). The CDR3 spans 14 residues. CDR3 nucleotide sequence: TGTGCCAGTAGTATAGGCACACAGGGCTACGAGCAGTACTTC. Protein: CASSIGTQGYEQYF.

The genes are TRBV4-3 and TRBJ2-1, with unresolved D. Trimming left V 0 bases short and J 0 bases short, with 9 bases between. This CDR3 is built from 16 residues. Looked up from germline, CDR1 is LGHNA and CDR2 is YSLEER. CDR3 nucleotides: TGCGCCAGCAGCCAAGATCAACAGACCTCCTACAATGAGCAGTTCTTC. Translated, it gives CASSQDQQTSYNEQFF.

The chain recombines TRBV2 with TRBJ2-3; 11 bases line up with TRBD2. The V gene end was trimmed by 6 bases and the J gene end by 0 bases; junction bases not matched to a gene: 5. The germline gives CDR1 SNHLY, CDR2 FYNNEI. The CDR3 spans 16 residues. CDR3 DNA sequence: TGTGCCAGCAGGGTTAGACTAGCGGGGAGCACAGATACGCAGTATTTT. As protein: CASRVRLAGSTDTQYF.

V is TRBV4-2 and J is TRBJ1-2, with 9 bases identical to TRBD1. V lost 4 bases, J lost 4 bases, and 7 bases stayed unmatched. Germline CDR1 LGHNA, CDR2 YNFKEQ. The CDR3 is 15 amino acids. This CDR3 is CASSPRDREVYGYTF. CDR3 sequence (DNA): TGTGCCAGCAGCCCCCGGGACAGGGAGGTCTATGGCTACACCTTC.

J is TRBJ1-1 and V is TRBV30, with 7 nucleotides matching TRBD1. With V trimmed by 3 bases and J by 0 bases, 1 base remained unmatched. CDR3 length: 13 amino acids. Germline CDR1 and CDR2: GTSNPN and SVGIG (reference sequence). CDR3 bases: TGTGCCTGGAGGGGGACAGTGAACACTGAAGCTTTCTTT. Translation gives CAWRGTVNTEAFF.

J is TRBJ1-2 and V is TRBV28; D call uncertain. Looked up from germline, CDR1 is MDHEN and CDR2 is SYDVKM. This CDR3 contains 14 residues. V lost 11 bases, J lost 2 bases, and 18 bases lay in between. CDR3 nucleotides: TGTGCCGTTGACGAAGAAACAGCAAACTATGGCTACACCTTC. Amino acids: CAVDEETANYGYTF.

CDR3 DNA sequence: TGCAGTGCCCAGGATAACTATGGCTACACCTTC. Translation gives CSAQDNYGYTF. V and J are TRBV20-1 and TRBJ1-2; no clear D. CDR1 is DFQATT, CDR2 SNEGSKA, per germline (reference sequence). The CDR3 has 11 residues. The V and J ends lost 6 bases and 1 base respectively, with 6 bases between them.

This chain links TRBV6-5 with TRBJ2-3; possible D gene TRBD2, 6 bases. Germline loops: CDR1 MNHEY, CDR2 SVGAGI. The ends were cut back, 5 bases at V and 8 bases at J, with 20 bases in the middle. The CDR3 runs 15 residues. CDR3 in amino acids: CASSLISGVPGTQYF. The CDR3 DNA is TGTGCCAGCAGTCTGATCTCGGGGGTTCCCGGTACGCAGTATTTT.

This clone came up once. The chain employs TRBV2 and TRBJ1-1; a possible D gene is TRBD1 (5 bases). Germline assignment: CDR1 SNHLY and CDR2 FYNNEI. Deletions cut 6 bases from V and 1 base from J, with 12 bases between. The CDR3 has 14 amino acids. CDR3 bases: TGTGCCAGCAGGCCCCGACAGAGGAACACTGAAGCTTTCTTT. Encoded protein: CASRPRQRNTEAFF.

This chain links TRBV5-1 with TRBJ2-3; possibly TRBD2 for D (5 bases). The CDR3 length is 15 residues. Trimming shortened V by 0 bases and J by 4 bases, and 12 bases separated the two germline ends. The germline V gene has CDR1 SGHRS and CDR2 YFSETQ. CDR3: CASSLALGEADTQYF. CDR3 in DNA: TGCGCCAGCAGCTTGGCCCTCGGGGAAGCAGATACGCAGTATTTT.

This clone was counted only a few times. The genes are TRBV5-1 and TRBJ2-3; TRBD2 aligns across 10 bases. Germline V CDR1 and CDR2: SGHRS, YFSETQ. Germline trimming cut 3 bases from V and 2 bases from J; bases unmatched to any gene: 9. This CDR3 is built from 17 residues. The CDR3 sequence: CASSWGLAGDLTDTQYF. The CDR3 region has the DNA TGCGCCAGCAGCTGGGGGCTAGCGGGGGACCTCACAGATACGCAGTATTTT.

This sequence joins TRBV10-3 and TRBJ1-5; 8 bases fit TRBD1. After removal of 2 bases from V and 5 bases from J, the junction contained 2 bases not matched to a gene. Germline V gene lookup returns CDR1 ENHRY and CDR2 SYGVKD. The length of the CDR3 is 14 residues. CDR3 bases: TGTGCCATCAGTGAGGGACAGGGTCATCAGCCCCAGCATTTT. Its translation: CAISEGQGHQPQHF.

The genes are TRBV18 and TRBJ1-1; tentative D call: TRBD1 (5 bases). CDR1 is KGHSH, CDR2 LQKENI, per germline. V shed 1 base and J shed 1 base, with 16 bases lying between them. The CDR3 consists of 17 residues. The CDR3 here is CASSPQLIRGWNTEAFF. CDR3 nucleotide sequence: TGTGCCAGCTCACCACAATTGATTCGGGGGTGGAACACTGAAGCTTTCTTT.

V is TRBV18 and J is TRBJ1-3; a weak D match, TRBD1 (5 bases). Germline assignment: CDR1 KGHSH and CDR2 LQKENI. The V gene lost 3 bases and the J gene lost 0 bases, with 12 bases spanning the gap. The CDR3 loop spans 16 amino acids. Here the CDR3 DNA reads TGTGCCAGCTCACCGAACGCGGGACCCTCTGGAAACACCATATATTTT. It codes for CASSPNAGPSGNTIYF. The complete variable domain, with remaining parts taken from reference TRBV18 and TRBJ1-3, reads NAGVMQNPRHLVRRRGQEARLRCSPMKGHSHVYWYRQLPEEGLKFMVYLQKENIIDESGMPKERFSAEFPKEGPSILRIQQVVRGDSAAYFCASSPNAGPSGNTIYFGEGSWLTVV.

This clone has a handful of counts. V usage is TRBV2 and J usage is TRBJ1-2, with D uncertain. The V end was cut by 7 bases, the J end by 7 bases, with 13 bases between. The CDR3 totals 12 residues. Germline V gene lookup returns CDR1 SNHLY and CDR2 FYNNEI. In DNA, the CDR3 is TGTGCCAGCAAGGGCGGAGGAGTTGGCTACACCTTC. It encodes CASKGGGVGYTF.

The rearrangement links TRBV6-5 to TRBJ1-2; a possible D gene is TRBD1 (5 bases). V dropped 5 bases and J dropped 8 bases, with 21 bases sitting between them. The CDR3 is 15 amino acids. From germline, CDR1 is MNHEY and CDR2 SVGAGI. CDR3 nucleotides: TGTGCCAGCAGTCAATCTCCGGACAACTTCGAGGGCTACACCTTC. Its translation: CASSQSPDNFEGYTF.

The CDR3 loop reads CASSTSMPGHRYTF. In DNA, the CDR3 is TGTGCCAGCAGCACCTCCATGCCGGGACACCGCTACACCTTC. V usage is TRBV28 and J usage is TRBJ1-2, with a tentative D call TRBD1 (6 bases). The germline V gene has CDR1 MDHEN and CDR2 SYDVKM. V was cut by 6 bases and J by 9 bases, with 20 bases left in between. The CDR3 runs to 14 residues.

V gene TRBV3-1 (or the pseudogene TRBV3-2) combines with J gene TRBJ2-4; 8 nucleotides align to TRBD2. Germline V lookup: CDR1 LGHDT, CDR2 YNNKEL (reference sequence). The CDR3 covers 21 residues. V was pared by 3 bases and J by 3 bases, with 22 bases of the junction left unmatched. The CDR3 loop is CASSHPRGGLYPRPNKNIQYF. The CDR3 nucleotides are TGTGCCAGCAGCCACCCCCGGGGGGGGCTGTACCCCCGACCAAACAAAAACATTCAGTACTTC.

DNA for the CDR3: TGTGCCAGCAGTTACTCGAGCTTAACTAACAATGAGCAGTTCTTC. Translated, it gives CASSYSSLTNNEQFF. This rearrangement joins TRBV6-2 or TRBV6-3 to TRBJ2-1, with no clear D. This CDR3 is built from 15 residues. V was pared by 0 bases and J by 5 bases, with 11 bases between. Germline V lookup: CDR1 MNHEY, CDR2 SVGEGT.

This sequence joins TRBV7-3 and TRBJ2-2, with a possible D match to TRBD2 (6 bases). The germline gives CDR1 SGHTA, CDR2 FQGTGA. CDR3 length: 14 residues. V lost 6 bases and J 5 bases, leaving 13 bases between the germline ends. The CDR3 bases are TGTGCCAGCAGTCAATCGGCGGGGACCGGGGAGCTGTTTTTT. This gives the protein CASSQSAGTGELFF.

This rearrangement joins TRBV6-7 to TRBJ1-2, with D tentatively TRBD1 (5 bases). TRBV6-7 is classed as an ORF, of uncertain function. Trimming stripped 2 bases from V and 3 bases from J, with 19 bases between. The CDR3 spans 17 residues. The CDR3, as DNA: TGTGCCAGCAGTTACCCGCAGGGAACCATTCTAGACTATGGCTACACCTTC. It encodes CASSYPQGTILDYGYTF.

The CDR3 nucleotides read TGTGCCAGCAGCAAATCGAGGCGCCTTGAAGCTTTCTTT. Its translation: CASSKSRRLEAFF. This sequence joins TRBV21-1 and TRBJ1-1. TRBV21-1 is a known pseudogene. This CDR3 spans 13 amino acids.